The T cell receptor (beta chain) described here comes from a study of blood T cell repertoires in COVID-19. About the study: Sites in the United States, Italy and Spain provided acute and convalescent COVID-19 samples. In each case, the material was cDNA or gDNA derived from T cells, B-cell-depleted T cells, or PBMCs.

Original processing notes: Estimates of nucleated cell counts were drawn from the amplification of reference gene primers. Here immunoSEQ multiplex PCR was the method, and the copy in TCRdb shows in-frame clones only, minus some. V and J calls and clone size are copied from that table; D and trimming were computed from the DNA. The sample includes approximately 50,000 clones, more than 80% of them seen just once. This TCR came from a human donor in a cohort sampled during active COVID-19. The sequenced sample consisted of peripheral blood.

CDR3 protein: CASSSQTANTEAFF. CDR3 coding DNA: TGTGCCAGCAGCTCCCAGACAGCTAACACTGAAGCTTTCTTT. The chain links TRBV9 to TRBJ1-1; TRBD1 is a possible D gene (5 bases). Germline V gene data show CDR1 as SGDLS and CDR2 as YYNGEE. This CDR3 is 14 amino acids long. Deletions cut 4 bases from V and 2 bases from J, with 12 bases between.